The sequence of this T cell receptor beta chain was determined in a study of blood T cells in healthy people across ages. This clonotype was recorded a few times. Every sample yielded at least 6.5 million isolated PBMCs. A second PCR, run for about 6 to 12 cycles, used a sample-barcoded 5' primer plus a J-beta primer mix. Any given sample supplied a minimum of 3 million CDR3-containing paired-end reads. TCRdb re-called the 5' RACE reads through MiXCR, storing one row per CDR3 protein. The data contain around 800,000 distinct CDR3 sequences, 46% of them singletons. CDR1 and CDR2 from the germline V gene are SGHTA and FQGNSA. The ends were cut back, 3 bases at V and 1 base at J, with 16 bases in the middle. There are 16 residues in the CDR3.

This clonotype was sampled from an older man in good health. The chain uses TRBV7-2 and TRBJ2-7; weak D call: TRBD2 (8 bases). Sample: blood. In DNA form, the CDR3 reads TGTGCCAGCAGCTTTAGCGGGACAGCTTCTTCCTACGAGCAGTACTTC. This translates into CASSFSGTASSYEQYF.